The clone carrying this T cell receptor (beta chain) was detected only once. This specimen comes from a study of cytotoxic CD8 clonotypes in ibrutinib-treated CLL. On the study more broadly: Around 25 partial and 2 complete responses; at median 68 months, roughly 15 remitted, roughly 12 progressed. Response material was collected after a median about 12 months of treatment, range 6 to 36. Sequencing produced an average of about 280,000 productive templates and more than 90,000 productive rearrangements per sample.

V shed 5 bases, J shed 2 bases, and the junction held 6 bases outside the gene matches. The V gene's germline CDR1 is SEHNR and CDR2 FQNEAQ (reference sequence). The CDR3 loop spans 15 amino acids. Investigators sought sequencing depths of between 1 in 200,000 and 1 in 1 million T cells. The data were produced by immunoSEQ multiplex PCR, yet TCRdb's version contains in-frame clones alone and is incomplete. The table includes some 150,000 clones, 80% detected once. Specimen: PBMCs, collected after 36 months of ibrutinib treatment. The sequence came from a human donor with chronic lymphocytic leukemia. J is TRBJ2-1 and V is TRBV7-9; 7 positions agree with TRBD1. The CDR3 DNA reads as TGTGCCAGCAGCGCCCAGACAGGGACCTACAATGAGCAGTTCTTC. It codes for CASSAQTGTYNEQFF.